Sequencing of this TCR beta chain was carried out in a study of blood T cell repertoires in COVID-19. About the study: Nucleic acid was either cDNA or gDNA, and it came from T cells, B-cell-depleted T cells, or PBMCs.

This CDR3 is 15 amino acids long. V was pared by 8 bases and J by 8 bases, with 9 bases of the junction left unmatched. The germline V gene encodes CDR1 LNHDA and CDR2 SQIVND (reference sequence). In the source study's methods: From reference gene primer amplification, estimates of nucleated cell counts were derived. Sequenced by immunoSEQ multiplex PCR; TCRdb stores in-frame clones only, minus some. V and J calls and clone size are copied from that table; D and trimming were computed from the DNA. The profile shows under 150,000 clones, around 83% of them singletons. This TCR came from a man in his forties with active or convalescent COVID-19. The rearrangement joins TRBV19 to TRBJ1-6; TRBD1 agrees at 10 bases. The sequenced material came from peripheral blood. DNA of the CDR3: TGTGCCAGTTCGGACCCGGGACAGGGGTATTCACCCCTCCACTTT. Its protein product is CASSDPGQGYSPLHF.